What follows are 30 T cell receptor beta chains derived from one specimen sequenced in a study of T cell changes during pregnancy in multiple sclerosis. Measured with immunoSEQ multiplex PCR; TCRdb has only the in-frame clones, and not every one. Of 95,000 to 150,000 clones listed, approximately 93% are singletons. The sequences come from peripheral blood, collected before pregnancy. The receptors were gathered from a female donor with multiple sclerosis, enrolled in a pregnancy study.

This sequence joins TRBV14 and TRBJ1-5; D remains ambiguous. Deletions cut 8 bases from V and 5 bases from J, with 19 bases between. CDR3 length: 15 residues. The germline V gene encodes CDR1 SGHDN and CDR2 FVKESK. The DNA of the CDR3 is TGTGCCAGCCGCACTCTTCCCGACGGGGATCAGCCCCAGCATTTT. Translating gives CASRTLPDGDQPQHF.

The chain employs TRBV4-1 and TRBJ1-4, with D perhaps matching TRBD1 (5 bases). The V gene lost 3 bases and the J gene lost 2 bases, with 13 bases spanning the gap. The CDR3 consists of 16 residues. From germline, CDR1 is MGHRA and CDR2 YSYEKL. In DNA, the CDR3 is TGCGCCAGCAGCCATAGTCCAAGACAGACTAATGAAAAACTGTTTTTT. Its protein product is CASSHSPRQTNEKLFF.

J is TRBJ1-1 and V is TRBV29-1; D might be TRBD1 (6 bases). Germline V gene data show CDR1 as SQVTM and CDR2 as ANQGSEA. The CDR3 contains 12 residues. Trimming removed 6 bases from V and 1 base from J, with 9 bases in between. The CDR3 sequence is CSVIQGNTEAFF. Written as DNA, the CDR3 is TGCAGCGTCATACAGGGGAACACTGAAGCTTTCTTT.

The J gene is TRBJ1-4, the V gene TRBV5-4; 9 bases match TRBD1. Germline V lookup: CDR1 SGHNT, CDR2 YYREEE (reference sequence). The CDR3 runs to 15 residues. The ends lost 3 bases at V and 8 bases at J; junction bases unmatched: 8. The CDR3 nucleotides read TGTGCCAGCAGCTGGGGACAGGGTTCGAGAGAAAAACTGTTTTTT. Its protein is CASSWGQGSREKLFF.

The rearrangement uses TRBV6-5 and TRBJ2-7, with D maybe TRBD1 (6 bases). The length of the CDR3 is 14 residues. Trimming cost V 8 bases and J 3 bases, with 17 bases left between them. Germline V gives CDR1 MNHEY, CDR2 SVGAGI. CDR3 in DNA: TGTGCCAGCGCAAGATCAGGGGCTTACTACGAGCAGTACTTC. Its translation: CASARSGAYYEQYF.

The chain carries TRBV27 and TRBJ2-2; the match to TRBD1 covers 9 bases. CDR3 length equals 19 residues. Germline assignment: CDR1 MNHEY and CDR2 SMNVEV (reference sequence). The ends lost 5 bases at V and 5 bases at J; junction bases unmatched: 18. As DNA, the CDR3 is TGTGCCAGCAGTCTGCGGGACAGGGAAGTTTCCAGTGAAACCGGGGAGCTGTTTTTT. It translates to CASSLRDREVSSETGELFF.

The V call is TRBV7-6, the J call TRBJ2-1, with D maybe TRBD2 (5 bases). Germline CDR1 SGHVS, CDR2 FNYEAQ. The ends were cut back, 5 bases at V and 14 bases at J, with 19 bases in the middle. This CDR3 is 13 amino acids long. In nucleotides, the CDR3 is TGTGCCAGCAGCCCCAGGCTCGGGCTAGCCGAGTTCTTC. Translated: CASSPRLGLAEFF.

This rearrangement joins TRBV4-1 to TRBJ2-1; 12 nucleotides agree with TRBD2. This CDR3 region has 14 residues. Looked up from germline, CDR1 is MGHRA and CDR2 is YSYEKL. Trimming at V came to 4 bases and at J to 8 bases, leaving 3 bases not matched to a gene. The CDR3 DNA is TGCGCCAGCAGCCCTAGCGGGGGGGCCCATGAGCAGTTCTTC. This encodes CASSPSGGAHEQFF.

This clone was recorded a few times. This chain links TRBV7-9 with TRBJ1-6, with 12 bases identical to TRBD1. Germline loops: CDR1 SEHNR, CDR2 FQNEAQ (reference sequence). The CDR3 length is 15 residues. The V gene end was trimmed by 4 bases and the J gene end by 8 bases; junction bases not matched to a gene: 3. CDR3 sequence: CASSYGTGGDSPLHF. The CDR3 bases are TGTGCCAGCAGCTACGGGACAGGGGGCGATTCACCCCTCCACTTT.

The chain recombines TRBV7-3 with TRBJ2-3; 11 bases agree with TRBD2. This CDR3 comprises 15 residues. V was pared by 5 bases and J by 7 bases, with 8 bases of the junction left unmatched. The germline V gene has CDR1 SGHTA and CDR2 FQGTGA. CDR3 in amino acids: CASSGTSGGLNTQYF. Written as DNA, the CDR3 is TGTGCCAGCAGCGGTACTAGCGGGGGATTAAATACGCAGTATTTT.

J is TRBJ1-5 and V is TRBV19; maybe TRBD1 (6 bases). Trimming left V 4 bases short and J 6 bases short, with 16 bases between. The length of the CDR3 is 15 residues. CDR1 and CDR2 from the germline V gene are LNHDA and SQIVND (reference sequence). The CDR3 DNA sequence: TGTGCCAGTAGTACTCTAACACAGGGCAGTCAGCCCCAGCATTTT. This gives the protein CASSTLTQGSQPQHF.

The chain uses TRBV18 and TRBJ1-6; 9 positions agree with TRBD1. V lost 4 bases, J lost 8 bases, and 3 bases stayed unmatched. CDR1 is KGHSH, CDR2 LQKENI, per germline. There are 14 residues in the CDR3. The CDR3 spells CASSQDRGDSPLHF. The CDR3 DNA follows: TGTGCCAGCTCACAAGACAGGGGGGATTCACCCCTCCACTTT.

The CDR3 bases are TGTGCCAGCAGTGCTGATACTACAGGGAACTATGGCTACACCTTC. It codes for CASSADTTGNYGYTF. The chain is built from TRBV6-4 and TRBJ1-2, with D maybe TRBD1 (6 bases). The CDR3 runs 15 residues. From germline, CDR1 is MRHNA and CDR2 SNTAGT. Trimming took 4 bases from V and 2 from J, leaving 14 bases between them.

In its sample, this clone was seen once. DNA for the CDR3: TGTGCCAGCAGCGCCCCAGCGGGGGGTAACAATGAGCAGTTCTTC. Residues: CASSAPAGGNNEQFF. This chain uses TRBV9 with TRBJ2-1, with 9 bases aligning to TRBD2. Per germline, CDR1 SGDLS and CDR2 YYNGEE. This CDR3 comprises 15 residues. Trimming took 3 bases from V and 5 from J; bases not matched to a gene: 6.

The CDR3 is CASSPDRWEQYF. The DNA for the CDR3 is TGTGCCAGTAGTCCCGACAGGTGGGAGCAGTACTTC. V and J are TRBV19 and TRBJ2-7; a weak D match, TRBD1 (6 bases). V lost 5 bases, J lost 7 bases, and 12 bases lay in between. Germline V lookup: CDR1 LNHDA, CDR2 SQIVND (reference sequence). The CDR3 is made up of 12 amino acids.

The J gene is TRBJ2-3, the V gene TRBV6-1, with 12 positions matching TRBD2. Trimming at V came to 1 base and at J to 4 bases, leaving 0 bases not matched to a gene. The CDR3 is 15 residues long. Germline lookup yields CDR1 MNHNS and CDR2 SASEGT. Here the CDR3 DNA reads TGTGCCAGCAGTGAAGGGACTAGCGGGGCAGATACGCAGTATTTT. The encoded protein is CASSEGTSGADTQYF.

In its sample, this clone was seen a few times. The V and J genes are TRBV4-2 and TRBJ1-1; D is possibly TRBD1 (6 bases). The length of the CDR3 is 15 residues. Between the trimmed V and J ends, which lost 1 base and 8 bases, there was a span of 17 bases. The germline gives CDR1 LGHNA, CDR2 YNFKEQ. Here the CDR3 DNA reads TGTGCCAGCAGCCAAGCCGGGACAACCTCCTGGGAAGCTTTCTTT. It codes for CASSQAGTTSWEAFF.

The table lists this clone with a count of one. The chain couples TRBV28 to TRBJ1-1; weak D call: TRBD1 (5 bases). This CDR3 spans 15 amino acids. The V gene's germline CDR1 is MDHEN and CDR2 SYDVKM. Deletions cut 2 bases from V and 4 bases from J, with 14 bases between. CDR3 amino acids: CASSLVAGLPTEAFF. CDR3 DNA: TGTGCCAGCAGTTTAGTGGCAGGGCTCCCCACTGAAGCTTTCTTT. The entire variable domain, with the rest obtained from reference TRBV28 and TRBJ1-1, is as follows: DVKVTQSSRYLVKRTGEKVFLECVQDMDHENMFWYRQDPGLGLRLIYFSYDVKMKEKGDIPEGYSVSREKKERFSLILESASTNQTSMYLCASSLVAGLPTEAFFGQGTRLTVV.

V and J are TRBV11-3 and TRBJ2-1, with TRBD2 matching 8 bases. Germline CDR1 and CDR2: SGHNT and YENEEA. The CDR3 is made up of 13 amino acids. The ends lost 2 bases at V and 8 bases at J; junction bases unmatched: 2. The CDR3 is CASSLRGGHEQFF. The CDR3 DNA is TGTGCCAGCAGCTTACGGGGGGGGCATGAGCAGTTCTTC. Full variable domain (remainder filled in from reference TRBV11-3 and TRBJ2-1): EAGVVQSPRYKIIEKKQPVAFWCNPISGHNTLYWYLQNLGQGPELLIRYENEEAVDDSQLPKDRFSAERLKGVDSTLKIQPAELGDSAVYLCASSLRGGHEQFFGPGTRLTVL.

The chain employs TRBV6-6 and TRBJ2-2; 8 nucleotides agree with TRBD2. The trim removed 6 bases at V and 7 bases at J, leaving 7 bases unmatched. CDR1 and CDR2 (germline): MNHNY, SVGAGI (reference sequence). The CDR3 runs to 14 residues. The CDR3 is CASSKTSASGELFF. The CDR3 DNA sequence: TGTGCCAGCAGCAAGACTAGCGCCAGCGGGGAGCTGTTTTTT.

This sequence joins TRBV5-6 and TRBJ1-2, with D unclear. CDR3 length: 15 amino acids. Deletions cut 1 base from V and 5 bases from J, with 15 bases between. CDR1 and CDR2 (germline): SGHDT, YYEEEE. The CDR3 sequence is CASSLPRKVEYGYTF. In nucleotides, the CDR3 is TGTGCCAGCAGCTTGCCGAGGAAAGTCGAGTATGGCTACACCTTC.

The chain couples TRBV28 to TRBJ2-7; 7 nucleotides match TRBD2. The CDR3 sequence is 13 residues long. Germline V gene data show CDR1 as MDHEN and CDR2 as SYDVKM. V lost 3 bases to trimming and J lost 3 bases; unmatched junction nucleotides: 2. For the CDR3, the DNA is TGTGCCAGCAGTTTGGGGGGGAACTACGAGCAGTACTTC. The encoded protein is CASSLGGNYEQYF.

A remark on this clone: The junction and the germline gene differ at one end; a read error may be behind it. V and J are TRBV10-3 and TRBJ1-4; 8 bases align to TRBD1. Germline CDR1 is ENHRY and CDR2 is SYGVKD. The CDR3 has 12 amino acids. In DNA form, the CDR3 reads TGTGCCAGCAGTTCCACAGGGGGAAAACTGTTTTTT. Its protein is CASSSTGGKLFF.

The chain links TRBV7-2 to TRBJ2-1; 8 bases map to TRBD2. The germline V gene encodes CDR1 SGHTA and CDR2 FQGNSA. CDR3 length: 13 amino acids. The V segment lost 4 bases and the J segment 11 bases; nucleotides outside the gene matches: 7. This chain's CDR3 is CASSSDVAGKQFF. In DNA, the CDR3 is TGTGCCAGCAGCTCAGATGTAGCGGGAAAGCAGTTCTTC.

The chain carries TRBV25-1 and TRBJ2-1; the D gene is possibly TRBD2 (5 bases). Germline-derived CDR1 and CDR2 are MGHDK and SYGVNS. There are 15 residues in the CDR3. V dropped 3 bases and J dropped 2 bases, with 11 bases sitting between them. CDR3 coding DNA: TGTGCCAGCAGTGAGGGCAAGAGGGCCTACAATGAGCAGTTCTTC. Residues: CASSEGKRAYNEQFF. Drawing the rest from reference TRBV25-1 and TRBJ2-1, the complete variable domain is EADIYQTPRYLVIGTGKKITLECSQTMGHDKMYWYQQDPGMELHLIHYSYGVNSTEKGDLSSESTVSRIRTEHFPLTLESARPSHTSQYLCASSEGKRAYNEQFFGPGTRLTVL.

CDR3 nucleotide sequence: TGTGCCAGCAGCCAAGATCCAGGGGCAGAGGTTGAGCAGTTCTTC. This codes for CASSQDPGAEVEQFF. The chain couples TRBV14 to TRBJ2-1; D may be TRBD1 (6 bases). Germline CDR1 is SGHDN and CDR2 is FVKESK. The CDR3 extends over 15 amino acids. Trimming took 0 bases from V and 9 from J, leaving 15 bases between them.

This sequence joins TRBV5-6 and TRBJ2-7, with 11 positions matching TRBD1. Trimming at V came to 5 bases and at J to 3 bases, leaving 7 bases not matched to a gene. The CDR3 runs to 15 residues. Per germline, CDR1 SGHDT and CDR2 YYEEEE. In DNA, the CDR3 is TGTGCCAGCAGTGCCCTGGGGACAGGGGGCTACGAGCAGTACTTC. Its protein product is CASSALGTGGYEQYF.

The chain joins TRBV7-3 to TRBJ2-7; tentative D call: TRBD2 (6 bases). The germline V gene has CDR1 SGHTA and CDR2 FQGTGA. The CDR3 is 14 residues long. V shed 8 bases and J shed 0 bases, with 14 bases lying between them. The CDR3 nucleotides read TGTGCCAGCTCCCCGGGCGGGGCCTCCTACGAGCAGTACTTC. Translation: CASSPGGASYEQYF.

This chain uses TRBV12-5 with TRBJ1-1; maybe TRBD1 (5 bases). Looked up from germline, CDR1 is LGHNT and CDR2 is FRNRAP. This CDR3 comprises 13 residues. The V end lost 6 bases, the J end lost 1 base, and 9 bases lay between the germline ends. Written as DNA, the CDR3 is TGTGCTAGTGGCCTGACAGCGAACACTGAAGCTTTCTTT. Protein: CASGLTANTEAFF. Full variable domain (outside the CDR3, taken from reference TRBV12-5 and TRBJ1-1): DARVTQTPRHKVTEMGQEVTMRCQPILGHNTVFWYRQTMMQGLELLAYFRNRAPLDDSGMPKDRFSAEMPDATLATLKIQPSEPRDSAVYFCASGLTANTEAFFGQGTRLTVV.

CDR3 nucleotides: TGCAGCGCTCAGCCTCGGACAGGGACGAACACTGAAGCTTTCTTT. Translated: CSAQPRTGTNTEAFF. The gene calls are TRBV29-1 and TRBJ1-1, with 8 bases lining up with TRBD1. V dropped 7 bases and J dropped 1; count of bases not matched to a gene: 11. Germline CDR1 reads SQVTM; CDR2 reads ANQGSEA. The CDR3 is 15 amino acids.